This TCR beta chain was documented in a study of T cells after yellow fever vaccination. The table lists this clonotype with many counts. A universal primer site and UMIs were added as TCR cDNA was made by 5'RACE template switching. MiXCR was run by TCRdb on the 5' RACE reads, yielding one entry per CDR3 protein. The sample has approximately 300,000 distinct CDR3 sequences, around a tenth seen once; the top ten hold about 3%. The TCR was taken from a man between 18 and 35 years old who received the YFV17D yellow fever vaccine. Specimen: CD4+ T cells sorted from PBMCs, collected 45 days after the yellow fever booster vaccination.

The CDR3 spells CASRAGTNTGELFF. DNA of the CDR3: TGTGCCAGCAGGGCGGGGACAAACACCGGGGAGCTGTTTTTT. This chain connects TRBV6-6 to TRBJ2-2, with D possibly being TRBD1 or TRBD2 (6 bases each). Trimming cost V 6 bases and J 2 bases, with 10 bases left between them. This CDR3 has 14 residues. CDR1 and CDR2 from the germline V gene are MNHNY and SVGAGI (reference sequence).